These 23 T cell receptor beta chains were sequenced from one sample in a study of blood T cell repertoires in COVID-19. Some clones are missing from TCRdb's copy, which holds only in-frame ones; the method was immunoSEQ multiplex PCR. The table lists 130,000 to 150,000 clones, over 70% of them singletons. Sample: peripheral blood. These receptors all stem from a woman aged 60-75 years with acute or convalescent COVID-19.

The rearrangement links TRBV11-2 to TRBJ2-1; D is undetermined. The CDR3 is 13 residues long. CDR1 is SGHAT, CDR2 FQNNGV, per germline. Trimming stripped 5 bases from V and 4 bases from J, with 9 bases between. CDR3: CASSPSRYNEQFF. The CDR3 nucleotides read TGTGCCAGCAGCCCCTCGCGGTACAATGAGCAGTTCTTC.

The V and J genes are TRBV19 and TRBJ2-5, with 8 bases matching TRBD2. Looked up from germline, CDR1 is LNHDA and CDR2 is SQIVND (reference sequence). CDR3 length: 16 amino acids. The J segment lost 4 bases and the V segment lost 8 bases, leaving 15 bases of the junction unmatched. The CDR3 DNA reads TGTGCCAGTTCGAATGGTTTCGGGAGGGCCCCAGAGACCCAGTACTTC. Translated, it gives CASSNGFGRAPETQYF.

The rearrangement joins TRBV19 to TRBJ1-1, with 10 bases fitting TRBD1. The V gene's germline CDR1 is LNHDA and CDR2 SQIVND (reference sequence). The CDR3 has 13 residues. The trim removed 10 bases at V and 8 bases at J, leaving 10 bases unmatched. This chain's CDR3 is CATIGQGGAEAFF. The CDR3 bases are TGTGCCACCATTGGACAGGGGGGAGCCGAAGCTTTCTTT.

This clone was seen once. The genes are TRBV27 and TRBJ2-2; no reliable D call. V lost 7 bases to trimming and J lost 6 bases, with 9 bases between them. The CDR3 runs to 12 residues. Per the germline V gene, CDR1 is MNHEY and CDR2 is SMNVEV (reference sequence). CDR3 residues: CASKEYAGELFF. The CDR3 nucleotides read TGTGCCAGCAAGGAGTACGCCGGGGAGCTGTTTTTT.

The chain uses TRBV19 and TRBJ1-4; 8 bases are a match to TRBD1. V lost 3 bases, J lost 3 bases, and 6 bases stayed unmatched. The CDR3 has 16 residues. The germline V gene has CDR1 LNHDA and CDR2 SQIVND (reference sequence). CDR3 sequence reads: CASSMRRTGPNEKLFF. The CDR3 DNA follows: TGTGCCAGTAGTATGAGACGGACAGGGCCTAATGAAAAACTGTTTTTT.

The chain uses TRBV5-1 and TRBJ2-7, with TRBD2 as a possible D gene (5 bases). Germline V gene sequence: CDR1 SGHRS, CDR2 YFSETQ. V lost 0 bases and J 7 bases, leaving 11 bases between the germline ends. The CDR3 consists of 13 residues. CDR3 nucleotides: TGCGCCAGCAGCTTGGGGGTCTCGGGGGAGCAGTACTTC. Its translation: CASSLGVSGEQYF.

The chain links TRBV10-1 to TRBJ2-1; D unclear. Trimming pared 4 bases from V and 0 bases from J, leaving 10 bases between. The V gene's germline CDR1 is WNHNN and CDR2 SYGVQD (reference sequence). CDR3 length: 15 residues. The CDR3: CASSGGGSSYNEQFF. CDR3 DNA sequence: TGCGCCAGCAGTGGCGGCGGAAGCTCCTACAATGAGCAGTTCTTC.

The chain uses TRBV12-5 and TRBJ1-2, with D tentatively TRBD1 (6 bases). V shed 1 base and J shed 6 bases, with 18 bases lying between them. CDR1 is LGHNT, CDR2 FRNRAP, per germline. The CDR3 contains 16 residues. The CDR3 loop reads CASGLAGQSHSHGYTF. CDR3 DNA sequence: TGTGCTAGTGGTTTGGCAGGACAGTCCCATAGCCATGGCTACACCTTC.

The J gene is TRBJ2-5, the V gene TRBV7-2, with 10 positions matching TRBD2. After removal of 8 bases from V and 4 bases from J, the junction contained 10 bases not matched to a gene. Germline V gene sequence: CDR1 SGHTA, CDR2 FQGNSA. The CDR3 sequence is 15 residues long. The CDR3 protein is CASRPLAGAGETQYF. In DNA form, the CDR3 reads TGTGCCAGCCGCCCTCTAGCGGGAGCTGGAGAGACCCAGTACTTC. The whole variable domain, remainder taken from reference TRBV7-2 and TRBJ2-5, is GAGVSQSPSNKVTEKGKDVELRCDPISGHTALYWYRQSLGQGLEFLIYFQGNSAPDKSGLPSDRFSAERTGGSVSTLTIQRTQQEDSAVYLCASRPLAGAGETQYFGPGTRLLVL.

The chain employs TRBV10-3 and TRBJ2-2, with 9 nucleotides matching TRBD2. V gave up 10 bases and J gave up 3 bases; unmatched junction bases: 6. CDR3 length equals 14 residues. Germline values: CDR1 ENHRY, CDR2 SYGVKD. The CDR3 loop reads CATLRLADTGELFF. Here the CDR3 DNA reads TGTGCCACCTTGAGACTAGCGGACACCGGGGAGCTGTTTTTT.

The V and J genes are TRBV5-6 and TRBJ2-2, with 9 bases matching TRBD1. V shed 4 bases and J 5 bases; nucleotides not matched to a gene: 15. The CDR3 is 18 residues long. Germline lookup yields CDR1 SGHDT and CDR2 YYEEEE. CDR3 DNA sequence: TGTGCCAGCAGCGGCGGAAGGGGGACAGGGTCGTTTACCGGGGAGCTGTTTTTT. This translates into CASSGGRGTGSFTGELFF.

This rearrangement joins TRBV18 to TRBJ2-5, with TRBD1 identical over 9 bases. This CDR3 is 17 amino acids long. V lost 2 bases to trimming and J lost 1 base; unmatched junction nucleotides: 8. Germline CDR1 KGHSH, CDR2 LQKENI. CDR3 DNA sequence: TGTGCCAGCTCACCAATCGGGACAGGGTCCCTCCAAGAGACCCAGTACTTC. This codes for CASSPIGTGSLQETQYF.

The chain employs TRBV27 and TRBJ2-7; 7 nucleotides agree with TRBD1. Per germline, CDR1 MNHEY and CDR2 SMNVEV (reference sequence). V lost 5 bases and J lost 0; bases outside the gene matches: 7. This CDR3 contains 15 residues. Written as DNA, the CDR3 is TGTGCCAGCAGTCCCTGGACAGGATCCTCCTACGAGCAGTACTTC. Amino acids: CASSPWTGSSYEQYF.

The chain employs TRBV19 and TRBJ2-2; unclear D gene. The ends were cut back, 6 bases at V and 4 bases at J, with 9 bases in the middle. Per germline, CDR1 LNHDA and CDR2 SQIVND (reference sequence). CDR3 length: 13 residues. This CDR3 is CASRELVTGELFF. CDR3 bases: TGTGCCAGTAGAGAACTCGTCACCGGGGAGCTGTTTTTT. The full variable domain, rest sourced from reference TRBV19 and TRBJ2-2, is DGGITQSPKYLFRKEGQNVTLSCEQNLNHDAMYWYRQDPGQGLRLIYYSQIVNDFQKGDIAEGYSVSREKKESFPLTVTSAQKNPTAFYLCASRELVTGELFFGEGSRLTVL.

V is TRBV28 and J is TRBJ1-2; the match to TRBD1 covers 7 bases. The CDR3 is 13 amino acids. The germline V gene has CDR1 MDHEN and CDR2 SYDVKM. With V trimmed by 9 bases and J by 8 bases, 12 bases remained unmatched. DNA of the CDR3: TGTGCCAGTTATTCATACAGGGGAGGCGGCTACACCTTC. It codes for CASYSYRGGGYTF.

The J gene is TRBJ2-7, the V gene TRBV6-1, with TRBD2 matching 11 bases. The CDR3 runs 15 residues. Germline loops: CDR1 MNHNS, CDR2 SASEGT. Trimming cost V 3 bases and J 0 bases; bases outside gene matches: 1. CDR3 coding DNA: TGTGCCAGCAGTGAGGGACTAGCGGCCTCCTACGAGCAGTACTTC. Protein sequence: CASSEGLAASYEQYF.

This clone was counted once. This chain links TRBV7-9 with TRBJ1-6, with unresolved D. The CDR3 runs 13 residues. CDR1 is SEHNR and CDR2 is FQNEAQ in the germline V gene (reference sequence). The germline V and J ends were trimmed by 4 bases and 8 bases, with 9 bases remaining between them. The CDR3 sequence is CASSSRSHSPLHF. As DNA, the CDR3 is TGTGCCAGCAGCTCGCGATCGCATTCACCCCTCCACTTT.

The chain couples TRBV5-1 to TRBJ1-5; 7 nucleotides align to TRBD1. The V gene's germline CDR1 is SGHRS and CDR2 YFSETQ. The CDR3 consists of 15 residues. Germline trimming cut 4 bases from V and 6 bases from J; bases unmatched to any gene: 10. The CDR3 spells CASSQDPAGGQPQHF. DNA of the CDR3: TGCGCCAGCAGCCAGGACCCCGCAGGGGGTCAGCCCCAGCATTTT.

The rearrangement uses TRBV27 and TRBJ2-5, with D possibly matching TRBD1 (6 bases). V was shortened by 5 bases and J by 6 bases, with 16 bases between the two germline ends. This CDR3 has 14 amino acids. Germline loops: CDR1 MNHEY, CDR2 SMNVEV (reference sequence). The CDR3 nucleotides are TGTGCCAGCAGTCCAAATTCAGGGGAGAAGACCCAGTACTTC. Residues: CASSPNSGEKTQYF.

The V call is TRBV20-1, the J call TRBJ1-1; D is unclear. The CDR3 extends over 11 amino acids. CDR1 is DFQATT, CDR2 SNEGSKA, per germline (reference sequence). V was clipped by 3 bases and J by 6 bases, with 8 bases between them. DNA of the CDR3: TGCAGTGCTAGGGCCCCCCCTGAAGCTTTCTTT. Translation gives CSARAPPEAFF.

CDR3: CASSPPTSSGKTQYF. CDR3 bases: TGCGCCAGCAGCCCCCCGACTAGTAGCGGGAAGACCCAGTACTTC. V usage is TRBV5-1 and J usage is TRBJ2-5; 8 nucleotides line up with TRBD2. CDR1 and CDR2 from the germline V gene are SGHRS and YFSETQ. J was trimmed by 6 bases and V by 4 bases; bases with no gene match: 11. This CDR3 contains 15 residues.

The CDR3 DNA is TGTGCCAGCAGCCAAGACCTAGCGGAAGCCTACGAGCAGTACTTC. Protein product: CASSQDLAEAYEQYF. The chain uses TRBV4-2 and TRBJ2-7; 7 bases line up with TRBD2. Trimming cost V 0 bases and J 2 bases; bases outside gene matches: 4. CDR1 LGHNA and CDR2 YNFKEQ come from the germline V gene. The CDR3 has 15 residues.

This clone occurred a few times. The rearrangement joins TRBV16 to TRBJ2-3, with 9 bases aligning to TRBD1. The junction had 3 bases not matched to a gene; V was cut back by 1 base and J by 1 base. There are 16 residues in the CDR3. Germline CDR1 reads KGHSY; CDR2 reads FQNENV. CDR3 amino acids: CASSQLGQGRTDTQYF. As DNA, the CDR3 is TGTGCCAGCAGCCAATTAGGACAGGGGCGCACAGATACGCAGTATTTT.